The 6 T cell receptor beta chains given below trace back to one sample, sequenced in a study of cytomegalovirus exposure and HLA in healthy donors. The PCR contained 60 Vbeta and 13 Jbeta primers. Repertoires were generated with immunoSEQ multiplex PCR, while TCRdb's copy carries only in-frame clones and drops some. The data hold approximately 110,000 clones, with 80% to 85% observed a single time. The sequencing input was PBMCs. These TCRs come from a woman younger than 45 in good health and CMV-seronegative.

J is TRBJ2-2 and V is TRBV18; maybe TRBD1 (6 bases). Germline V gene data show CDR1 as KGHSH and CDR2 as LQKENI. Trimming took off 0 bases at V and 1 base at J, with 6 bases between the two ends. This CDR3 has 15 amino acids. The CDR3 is CASSPPDRNTGELFF. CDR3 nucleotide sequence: TGTGCCAGCTCACCACCGGACAGGAACACCGGGGAGCTGTTTTTT.

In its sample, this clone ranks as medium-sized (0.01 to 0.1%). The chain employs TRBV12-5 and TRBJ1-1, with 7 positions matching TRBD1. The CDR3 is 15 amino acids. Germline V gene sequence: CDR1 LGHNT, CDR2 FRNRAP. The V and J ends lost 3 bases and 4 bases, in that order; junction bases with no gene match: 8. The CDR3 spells CASGFPETGLTEAFF. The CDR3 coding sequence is TGTGCTAGTGGTTTCCCCGAGACAGGGCTCACTGAAGCTTTCTTT.

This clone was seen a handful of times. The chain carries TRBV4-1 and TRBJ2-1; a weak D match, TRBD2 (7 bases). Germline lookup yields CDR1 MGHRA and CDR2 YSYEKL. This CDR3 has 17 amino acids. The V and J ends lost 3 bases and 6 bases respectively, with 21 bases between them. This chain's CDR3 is CASSQGGGGTLANEQFF. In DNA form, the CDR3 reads TGCGCCAGCAGCCAGGGAGGGGGGGGGACTCTAGCCAATGAGCAGTTCTTC.

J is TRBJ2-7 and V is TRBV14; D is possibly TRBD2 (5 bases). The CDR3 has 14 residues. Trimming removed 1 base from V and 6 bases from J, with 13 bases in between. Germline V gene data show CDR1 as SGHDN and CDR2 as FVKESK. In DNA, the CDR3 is TGTGCCAGCAGCCAAGCCCTAGCCGTGGGCGAGCAGTACTTC. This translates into CASSQALAVGEQYF. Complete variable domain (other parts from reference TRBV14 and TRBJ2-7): EAGVTQFPSHSVIEKGQTVTLRCDPISGHDNLYWYRRVMGKEIKFLLHFVKESKQDESGMPNNRFLAERTGGTYSTLKVQPAELEDSGVYFCASSQALAVGEQYFGPGTRLTVT.

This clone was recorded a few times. The CDR3 reads CASSSREFSSGANVLTF. CDR3 DNA sequence: TGTGCCAGCAGCTCCCGGGAATTCAGCTCTGGGGCCAACGTCCTGACTTTC. The rearrangement joins TRBV21-1 to TRBJ2-6; TRBD2, the table's D call, was not compared with the DNA. TRBV21-1 is listed as a pseudogene. The CDR3 spans 17 residues.

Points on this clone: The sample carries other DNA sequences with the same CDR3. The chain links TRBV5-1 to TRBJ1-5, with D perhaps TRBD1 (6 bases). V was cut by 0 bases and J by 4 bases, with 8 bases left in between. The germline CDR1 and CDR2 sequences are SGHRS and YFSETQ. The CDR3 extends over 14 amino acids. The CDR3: CASSLEGGNQPQHF. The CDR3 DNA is TGCGCCAGCAGCTTGGAAGGGGGAAATCAGCCCCAGCATTTT.